This is a list of T cell receptor beta chains from one sample in a study of T cell repertoires in aging, cancer and after chemotherapy. In TCRdb, the multiplex PCR reads were re-called with MiXCR into one record per CDR3 protein. The sample holds roughly 18,000 distinct CDR3 sequences, about two fifths seen once. Sequencing was performed on blood. These receptors all come from a human donor with a solid tumor. The CDR3 runs from the conserved cysteine through the conserved F or W. Fields, in order: V gene, J gene, D gene, clone size, CDR3 protein, CDR3 DNA. The D gene is left open where the match is weak. A clone size is listed for some rows: how often the clone was seen (once, few, many), or a class if it is expanded.

>TRBV12-3/TRBV12-4|TRBJ2-7|.|few
CASTSRVGEQYF
TGTGCCAGCACCAGTCGCGTGGGCGAGCAGTACTTC
>TRBV27|TRBJ2-5|TRBD2|few
CASSSGIQTQYF
TGTGCCAGCAGTAGCGGGATCCAGACCCAGTACTTC
>TRBV6-4|TRBJ2-3|.|.
CASRGHSRTSTDTQYF
TGTGCCAGCAGGGGACACTCTAGAACTAGCACAGATACGCAGTATTTT
>TRBV6-2/TRBV6-3|TRBJ2-7|.|.
CASSYPGRRGEQYF
TGTGCCAGCAGTTACCCGGGGCGGCGGGGCGAGCAGTACTTC
>TRBV6-5|TRBJ2-2|.|.
CASSFGQGTGELFF
TGTGCCAGCAGTTTCGGGCAGGGCACCGGGGAGCTGTTTTTT
>TRBV19|TRBJ2-1|.|medium-sized
CASSLPFGPSYNEQFF
TGTGCCAGTAGTCTCCCCTTTGGGCCATCCTACAATGAGCAGTTCTTC
>TRBV14|TRBJ1-1|.|.
CASSQYSRGTEAFF
TGTGCCAGCAGCCAATACTCAAGAGGCACTGAAGCTTTCTTT
>TRBV10-1|TRBJ2-3|.|medium-sized
CASSGTSTDTQYF
TGCGCCAGCAGTGGGACCTCCACTGATACGCAGTATTTT
>TRBV6-5|TRBJ2-7|TRBD1|.
CASSYVRTGGYEQYF
TGTGCCAGCAGTTACGTAAGGACAGGGGGCTACGAGCAGTACTTC
>TRBV19|TRBJ2-1|TRBD2|medium-sized
CASSIRLAGGLNEQFF
TGTGCCAGTAGTATCAGACTAGCGGGAGGCCTCAATGAGCAGTTCTTC
>TRBV7-9|TRBJ2-3|.|few
CASSLDGVDTQYF
TGTGCCAGCAGCTTAGATGGGGTGGATACGCAGTATTTT
>TRBV12-3/TRBV12-4|TRBJ1-2|.|few
CASSPGAGGDGYTF
TGTGCCAGCAGCCCCGGTGCGGGGGGCGATGGCTACACCTTC
>TRBV6-2/TRBV6-3|TRBJ2-3|TRBD2|few
CASSSKFSGEADTQYF
TGTGCCAGCAGCTCAAAATTTAGCGGGGAGGCAGATACGCAGTATTTT
>TRBV20-1|TRBJ2-6|TRBD1|.
CSARLGTGDSGANVLTF
TGCAGTGCTAGATTAGGGACAGGGGACTCTGGGGCCAACGTCCTGACTTTC
>TRBV7-9|TRBJ2-1|.|.
CASSLATLARNEQFF
TGTGCCAGCAGCTTAGCTACGCTAGCAAGAAATGAGCAGTTCTTC
>TRBV6-5|TRBJ1-1|.|.
CASSYLQGGRTEAFF
TGTGCCAGCAGTTATTTGCAGGGCGGGAGGACTGAAGCTTTCTTT
>TRBV18|TRBJ1-4|TRBD1|.
CAISQQGALEKLFF
TGTGCCATCTCCCAACAGGGGGCGCTTGAAAAACTGTTTTTT
>TRBV6-1|TRBJ2-7|TRBD1|.
CASGAVGQGYEQYF
TGTGCCAGTGGGGCCGTGGGACAGGGGTACGAGCAGTACTTC
>TRBV6-2/TRBV6-3|TRBJ2-1|TRBD2|few
CASSYWREGVHEQFF
TGTGCCAGCAGTTATTGGCGGGAGGGCGTGCATGAGCAGTTCTTC
>TRBV19|TRBJ2-2|TRBD2|medium-sized
CATMGTSGTGELFF
TGTGCCACTATGGGGACTAGCGGAACCGGGGAGCTGTTTTTT
>TRBV19|TRBJ2-5|.|few
CASSIVGTQETQYF
TGTGCCAGTAGCATAGTGGGGACACAAGAGACCCAGTACTTC
>TRBV19|TRBJ2-5|.|.
CASSRPFRGQETQYF
TGTGCCAGTAGTAGGCCCTTCAGAGGGCAAGAGACCCAGTACTTC
>TRBV6-1|TRBJ2-3|TRBD2|.
CASTGGGSGTDTQYF
TGTGCCAGCACCGGCGGGGGGTCAGGCACAGATACGCAGTATTTT
>TRBV5-6|TRBJ2-7|.|few
CASSKGPGHAYEQYF
TGTGCCAGCAGCAAAGGTCCGGGACACGCCTACGAGCAGTACTTC
>TRBV19|TRBJ1-5|.|.
CASSRSARVNQPQHF
TGTGCCAGTAGTAGGTCAGCGAGAGTCAATCAGCCCCAGCATTTT
>TRBV7-9|TRBJ2-7|TRBD2|.
CASSFLIPGREGRDEQYF
TGTGCCAGCAGCTTCCTAATCCCCGGGCGGGAGGGCCGGGACGAGCAGTACTTC